This is a list of T cell receptor beta chains from one sample in a study of T cell repertoires in cytomegalovirus infection. TCRdb independently ran MiXCR on the reads; one entry per CDR3 protein. The data contain about 490,000 distinct CDR3 sequences, around 10% of them seen just once; the ten biggest clones take up roughly 10%. Sequencing input: PBMCs. The source of these receptors is a human donor in good health (CMV status not recorded). Some clones in this sample may be carry-over from other donors' samples. Both conserved end residues are part of each CDR3. D genes are given only for firm matches. Not every row has a clone size; where given, it reads once, few, many or a size class.

size	V	J	D	DNA	CDR3
many	TRBV12-3/TRBV12-4	TRBJ2-1	TRBD2	TGTGCCAGCACCATCGGGACTACGGGAAATGAGCAGTTCTTC	CASTIGTTGNEQFF
many	TRBV7-8	TRBJ2-7	.	TGTGCCAGCAGCTTATCCCCTCTTACGGGAAGAAGCTACGAGCAGTACTTC	CASSLSPLTGRSYEQYF
.	TRBV20-1	TRBJ2-7	TRBD2	TGCAGTGCCAGACTAGCGGGGGGGCAACCTGAGTACTTC	CSARLAGGQPEYF
many	TRBV28	TRBJ2-2	.	TGTGCCAGCAGTTATTTCTTTTTGGGGCAAACAAACACCGGGGAGCTGTTTTTT	CASSYFFLGQTNTGELFF
.	TRBV20-1	TRBJ1-2	.	TGCAGTGCTAGAGACGTGGATCTGGACTATGGCTACACCTTC	CSARDVDLDYGYTF
.	TRBV5-6	TRBJ2-1	TRBD1	TGTGCCAGCGTCCTGGCGAACAGGGGGTTCCACAATGAGCAGTTCTTC	CASVLANRGFHNEQFF
many	TRBV7-2	TRBJ1-5	TRBD1	TGTGCCAGCAGCTTAGCCCAGGGGGACCAAAGGAGCAATCAGCCCCAGCATTTT	CASSLAQGDQRSNQPQHF
few	TRBV12-5	TRBJ2-5	.	TGTGCTAGTGGTTTGGGCCAGGGGGAGACCCAGTACTTC	CASGLGQGETQYF
many	TRBV10-3	TRBJ2-2	TRBD1	TGTGCCATCAGTGAGACGGACAGGGGCCCGAACACCGGGGAGCTGTTTTTT	CAISETDRGPNTGELFF
many	TRBV19	TRBJ2-6	.	TGTGCCAGTAGTATAGAGGGCCCAGGGTCTGGGGCCAACGTCCTGACTTTC	CASSIEGPGSGANVLTF
many	TRBV12-3/TRBV12-4	TRBJ1-5	.	TGTGCCAGCAGTTTAGCGCTGGGGGGCATTCAGCCCCAGCATTTT	CASSLALGGIQPQHF
.	TRBV12-3/TRBV12-4	TRBJ1-6	.	TGTGCCAGCAGTTTCCAGGGCCCCCTCCACTTT	CASSFQGPLHF
many	TRBV5-6	TRBJ1-1	.	TGTGCCAGCAGCCCGCCAGGGGCAGGGATGTACACTGAAGCTTTCTTT	CASSPPGAGMYTEAFF
many	TRBV6-1	TRBJ2-2	.	TGTGCCAGCAGTGATTCGTACACCGGGGAGCTGTTTTTT	CASSDSYTGELFF
many	TRBV6-1	TRBJ2-7	TRBD1	TGTGCCAGCAGTGAAGCGACAGGGGGCTCCTACGAGCAGTACTTC	CASSEATGGSYEQYF
many	TRBV2	TRBJ2-7	TRBD1	TGTGCCAGCAGGGCCTCCAGGGGGTCGAAGTCCTACGAGCAGTACTTC	CASRASRGSKSYEQYF
few	TRBV28	TRBJ1-2	.	TGTGCCAGCACTAAATCGATGGGCGGCTATGGCTACACCTTC	CASTKSMGGYGYTF
many	TRBV7-2	TRBJ1-4	.	TGTGCCAGCAGCTTAGGGTGGCAGGCCGGGGAAAAACTGTTTTTT	CASSLGWQAGEKLFF
few	TRBV14	TRBJ2-7	.	TGTGCCAGCAGCCAAGATCGGGGCATTGGGCAGTACTTC	CASSQDRGIGQYF
few	TRBV20-1	TRBJ2-1	TRBD2	TGCAGTGCTAGAGCTCCTAGCGGGAGCTTTTACAATGAGCAGTTCTTC	CSARAPSGSFYNEQFF
medium-sized	TRBV7-2	TRBJ1-1	TRBD1	TGTGCCAGCAGCTTCCGGGACAGGGGGCCTACGGACACTGAAGCTTTCTTT	CASSFRDRGPTDTEAFF
many	TRBV15	TRBJ2-7	.	TGTGCCACCAGCAGAGATTTGGCGCACTCCTACGAGCAGTACTTC	CATSRDLAHSYEQYF
many	TRBV5-5	TRBJ2-2	.	TGTGCCAGCAGCTTGGCCGATCCCTGGGAGCTGTTTTTT	CASSLADPWELFF
many	TRBV7-9	TRBJ2-1	.	TGTGCCAGCAGCCACCTTGGACAGCGGGGCGAGCAGTTCTTC	CASSHLGQRGEQFF
many	TRBV10-3	TRBJ2-7	.	TGTGCCATCAGTGCGAGCAGGGACAAGAGCTCCTACGAGCAGTACTTC	CAISASRDKSSYEQYF
.	TRBV6-1	TRBJ2-5	.	TGTGCCAGCAGTGAAGTGGCGTACCGGGATGGGTTGACCCAGTACTTC	CASSEVAYRDGLTQYF
few	TRBV30	TRBJ2-7	TRBD1	TGTGCATGGAGTCTGGACAGGGAGTTCGAGCAGTACTTC	CAWSLDREFEQYF
many	TRBV6-5	TRBJ1-5	.	TGTGCCAGCAGGATAGGCCGGGGGGTGGGTCAGCCCCAGCATTTT	CASRIGRGVGQPQHF
many	TRBV28	TRBJ2-1	TRBD2	TGTGCCAGCAGTTCTAGCGGGAGGATCGCTGAGCAGTTCTTC	CASSSSGRIAEQFF
many	TRBV18	TRBJ2-3	.	TGTGCCAGCTCACCACCGACTTTCACAGATACGCAGTATTTT	CASSPPTFTDTQYF
many	TRBV7-9	TRBJ1-2	TRBD1	TGTGCCAGCAGCTGGGGACAGAGCCTTAACTATGGCTACACCTTC	CASSWGQSLNYGYTF
few	TRBV23-1	TRBJ2-7	TRBD1	TGCGCCAGCAGTCAATCGAAAGTTGACAGGGCGAGTATCCCCTACGAGCAGTACTTC	CASSQSKVDRASIPYEQYF
many	TRBV28	TRBJ2-7	.	TGTGCCAGCAGTCGGACAGTTACCTACGAGCAGTACTTC	CASSRTVTYEQYF
.	TRBV5-1	TRBJ2-5	.	TGCGCCAGCAGCTTGGTCGCTGGGGTGGAGACCCAGTACTTC	CASSLVAGVETQYF
many	TRBV5-4	TRBJ1-2	TRBD1	TGTGCCAGCAGCCCGGGACAGATAAACTATGGCTACACCTTC	CASSPGQINYGYTF
few	TRBV6-6	TRBJ1-4	.	TGTGCCAGCAGTTACTCGAATGGTGAAAAACTGTTTTTT	CASSYSNGEKLFF
many	TRBV4-1	TRBJ1-5	TRBD1	TGCGCCAGCAGCCTTTCGACGAGGGACAGGGTGGGTAGTCAGCCCCAGCATTTT	CASSLSTRDRVGSQPQHF
many	TRBV12-3/TRBV12-4	TRBJ1-2	TRBD1	TGTGCCAGCAGAGAAACAGGGGACTATGGCTACACCTTC	CASRETGDYGYTF
many	TRBV7-9	TRBJ2-2	.	TGTGCCAGCAGCTTAGCGGGGACGACTCCCAACACCGGGGAGCTGTTTTTT	CASSLAGTTPNTGELFF
few	TRBV14	TRBJ1-4	.	TGTGCCAGCAGCCACAGCACGTTGTCAACTAATGAAAAACTGTTTTTT	CASSHSTLSTNEKLFF